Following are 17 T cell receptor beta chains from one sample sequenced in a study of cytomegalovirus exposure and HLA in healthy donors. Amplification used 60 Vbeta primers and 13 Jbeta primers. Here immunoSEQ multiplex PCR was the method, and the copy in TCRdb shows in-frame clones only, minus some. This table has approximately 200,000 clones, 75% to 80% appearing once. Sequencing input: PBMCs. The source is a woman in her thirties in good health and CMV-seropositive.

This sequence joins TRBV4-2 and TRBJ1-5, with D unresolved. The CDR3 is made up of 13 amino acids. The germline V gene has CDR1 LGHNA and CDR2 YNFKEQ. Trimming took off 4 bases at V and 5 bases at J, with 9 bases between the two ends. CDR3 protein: CASSLFSDQPQHF. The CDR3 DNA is TGTGCCAGCAGCCTATTCAGCGATCAGCCCCAGCATTTT.

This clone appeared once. The CDR3 here is CASSLELAGGETQYF. In DNA, the CDR3 is TGTGCCAGCAGCTTAGAACTAGCGGGAGGGGAGACCCAGTACTTC. V gene TRBV7-6 combines with J gene TRBJ2-5; 13 nucleotides match TRBD2. Trimming took 1 base from V and 5 from J; bases not matched to a gene: 1. The CDR3 consists of 15 residues. From germline, CDR1 is SGHVS and CDR2 FNYEAQ.

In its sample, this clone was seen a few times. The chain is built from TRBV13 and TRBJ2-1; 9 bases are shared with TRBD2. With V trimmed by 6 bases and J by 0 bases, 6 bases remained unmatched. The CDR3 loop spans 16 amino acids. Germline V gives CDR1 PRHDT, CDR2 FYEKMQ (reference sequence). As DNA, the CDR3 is TGTGCCAGCAGGCCCCCTAGCGGGACCTCCTACAATGAGCAGTTCTTC. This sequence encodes CASRPPSGTSYNEQFF.

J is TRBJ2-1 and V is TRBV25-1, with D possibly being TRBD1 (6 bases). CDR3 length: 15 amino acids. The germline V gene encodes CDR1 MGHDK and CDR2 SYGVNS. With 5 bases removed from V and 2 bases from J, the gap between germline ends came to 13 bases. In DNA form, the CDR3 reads TGTGCCAGCAGTCGAGAAGGGGGACCCTACAATGAGCAGTTCTTC. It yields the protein CASSREGGPYNEQFF. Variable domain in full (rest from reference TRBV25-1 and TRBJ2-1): EADIYQTPRYLVIGTGKKITLECSQTMGHDKMYWYQQDPGMELHLIHYSYGVNSTEKGDLSSESTVSRIRTEHFPLTLESARPSHTSQYLCASSREGGPYNEQFFGPGTRLTVL.

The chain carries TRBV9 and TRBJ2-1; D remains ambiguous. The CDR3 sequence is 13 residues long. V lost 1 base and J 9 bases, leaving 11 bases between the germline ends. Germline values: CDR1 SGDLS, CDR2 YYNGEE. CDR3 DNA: TGTGCCAGCAGCGTACTCAGCGTGGGTGAGCAGTTCTTC. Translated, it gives CASSVLSVGEQFF.

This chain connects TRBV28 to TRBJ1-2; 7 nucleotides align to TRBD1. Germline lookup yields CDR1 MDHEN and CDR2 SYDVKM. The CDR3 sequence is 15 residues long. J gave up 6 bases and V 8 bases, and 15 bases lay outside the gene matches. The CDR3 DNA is TGTGCCAGCGGCTCCCTTCAGACAGGGATCCATGGCTACACCTTC. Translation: CASGSLQTGIHGYTF.

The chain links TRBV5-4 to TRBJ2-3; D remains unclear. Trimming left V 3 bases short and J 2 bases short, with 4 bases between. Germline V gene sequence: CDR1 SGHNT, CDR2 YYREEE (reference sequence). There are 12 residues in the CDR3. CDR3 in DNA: TGTGCCAGCAGCTACATCACAGATACGCAGTATTTT. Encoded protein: CASSYITDTQYF.

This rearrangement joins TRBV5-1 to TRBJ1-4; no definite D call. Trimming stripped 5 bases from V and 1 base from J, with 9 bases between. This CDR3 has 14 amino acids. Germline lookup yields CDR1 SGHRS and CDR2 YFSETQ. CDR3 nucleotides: TGCGCCAGCAGGCGGTATGGAACTAATGAAAAACTGTTTTTT. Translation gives CASRRYGTNEKLFF.

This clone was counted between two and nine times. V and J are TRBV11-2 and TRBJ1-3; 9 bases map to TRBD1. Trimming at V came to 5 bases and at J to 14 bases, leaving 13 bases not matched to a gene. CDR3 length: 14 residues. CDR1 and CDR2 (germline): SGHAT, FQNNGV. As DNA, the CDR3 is TGTGCCAGCAGCGCCGGACAGGGGCGCCGGACGGTATATTTT. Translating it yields CASSAGQGRRTVYF.

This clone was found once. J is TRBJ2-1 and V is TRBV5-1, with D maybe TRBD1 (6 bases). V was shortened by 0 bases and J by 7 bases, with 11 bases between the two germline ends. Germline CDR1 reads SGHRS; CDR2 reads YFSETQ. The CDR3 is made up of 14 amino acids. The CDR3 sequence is CASSLVRQGNEQFF. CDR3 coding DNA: TGCGCCAGCAGCTTGGTACGTCAGGGGAATGAGCAGTTCTTC.

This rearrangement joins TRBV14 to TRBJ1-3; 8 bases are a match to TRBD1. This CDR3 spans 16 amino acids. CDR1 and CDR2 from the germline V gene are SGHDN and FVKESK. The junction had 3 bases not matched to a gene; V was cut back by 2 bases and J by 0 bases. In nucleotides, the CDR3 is TGTGCCAGCAGCCAACCGGGACAGGTCTCTGGAAACACCATATATTTT. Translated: CASSQPGQVSGNTIYF.

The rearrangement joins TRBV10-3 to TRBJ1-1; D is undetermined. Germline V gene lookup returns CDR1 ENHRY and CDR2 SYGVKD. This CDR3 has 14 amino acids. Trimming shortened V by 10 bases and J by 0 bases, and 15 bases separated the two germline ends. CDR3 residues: CATSSGPMNTEAFF. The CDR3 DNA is TGTGCCACCAGCAGTGGTCCCATGAACACTGAAGCTTTCTTT.

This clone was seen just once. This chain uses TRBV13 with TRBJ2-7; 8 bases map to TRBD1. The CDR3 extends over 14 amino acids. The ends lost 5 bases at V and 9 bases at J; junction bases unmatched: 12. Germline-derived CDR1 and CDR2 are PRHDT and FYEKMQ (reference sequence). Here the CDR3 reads CASSPTGTGGRQYF. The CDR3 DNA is TGTGCCAGCAGCCCCACCGGGACAGGAGGTCGGCAGTACTTC.

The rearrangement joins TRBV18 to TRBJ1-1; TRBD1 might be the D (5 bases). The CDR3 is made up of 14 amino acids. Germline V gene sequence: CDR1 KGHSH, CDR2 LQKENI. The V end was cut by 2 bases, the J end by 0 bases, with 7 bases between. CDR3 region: CASSPSGMNTEAFF. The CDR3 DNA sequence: TGTGCCAGCTCACCATCAGGGATGAACACTGAAGCTTTCTTT.

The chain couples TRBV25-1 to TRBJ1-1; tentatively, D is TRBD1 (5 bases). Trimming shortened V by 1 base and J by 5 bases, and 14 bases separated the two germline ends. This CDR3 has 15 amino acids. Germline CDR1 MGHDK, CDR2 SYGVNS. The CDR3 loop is CASSESRVGGTEAFF. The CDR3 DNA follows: TGTGCCAGCAGTGAATCCAGGGTCGGAGGGACTGAAGCTTTCTTT.

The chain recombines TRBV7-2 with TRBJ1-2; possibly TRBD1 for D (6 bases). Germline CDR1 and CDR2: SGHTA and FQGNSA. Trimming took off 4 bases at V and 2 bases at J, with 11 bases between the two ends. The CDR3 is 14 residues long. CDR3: CASSSGTTNYGYTF. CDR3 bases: TGTGCCAGCAGCTCGGGGACAACCAACTATGGCTACACCTTC.

In DNA, the CDR3 is TGTGCCAGCCAGGCGGGGGGTCAGCCCCAGCATTTT. Protein sequence: CASQAGGQPQHF. The rearrangement uses TRBV2 and TRBJ1-5, with D perhaps matching TRBD1 (5 bases). Trimming stripped 8 bases from V and 6 bases from J, with 11 bases between. The CDR3 is 12 amino acids. Per germline, CDR1 SNHLY and CDR2 FYNNEI.